Listed here are 14 T cell receptor beta chains from one sample, sequenced in a study of control samples from healthy donors and cancer patients (dated by TCRdb to 2020 to 2021). Libraries were constructed by the immunoSEQ multiplex PCR assay. Imported from immuneACCESS, the table was reduced by TCRdb to in-frame sequences with V and J called. These copies leave out some clones; in studies compared against another copy, an unresolved V gene accounts for under half, and the cause of the remainder is not known. For this sample the table gives about 100,000 clones, of which roughly 87% were detected only once. The ten biggest clones cover under 20% of the sample. Source material: blood. Every receptor here comes from a woman aged 50 to 60 in good health.

The rearrangement links TRBV5-4 to TRBJ2-5, with D perhaps matching TRBD2 (6 bases). V gave up 4 bases and J gave up 3 bases, with 7 bases separating them. In germline, CDR1 is SGHNT, CDR2 YYREEE (reference sequence). The CDR3 is 12 residues long. Here the CDR3 reads CASSQREETQYF. Written as DNA, the CDR3 is TGTGCCAGCAGCCAGCGGGAAGAGACCCAGTACTTC.

The V call is TRBV7-3, the J call TRBJ1-1; no clear D gene. V was shortened by 2 bases and J by 2 bases, with 6 bases between the two germline ends. Germline assignment: CDR1 SGHTA and CDR2 FQGTGA. The CDR3 is made up of 13 amino acids. The CDR3: CASSLADNTEAFF. Here the CDR3 DNA reads TGTGCCAGCAGCTTAGCTGATAACACTGAAGCTTTCTTT. Using reference TRBV7-3 and TRBJ1-1 for the parts outside the CDR3, the full variable domain is GAGVSQTPSNKVTEKGKYVELRCDPISGHTALYWYRQSLGQGPEFLIYFQGTGAADDSGLPNDRFFAVRPEGSVSTLKIQRTERGDSAVYLCASSLADNTEAFFGQGTRLTVV.

This chain links TRBV7-9 with TRBJ2-7; a possible D gene is TRBD1 (5 bases). The CDR3 consists of 14 residues. Trimming took 5 bases from V and 1 from J, leaving 12 bases between them. CDR1 is SEHNR and CDR2 is FQNEAQ in the germline V gene (reference sequence). In nucleotides, the CDR3 is TGTGCCAGCAGCGCAGCGAAGGGGTCCTACGAGCAGTACGTC. Its protein is CASSAAKGSYEQYV.

This chain connects TRBV6-5 to TRBJ2-5; 8 bases map to TRBD1. CDR1 is MNHEY, CDR2 SVGAGI, per germline. The CDR3 spans 15 residues. V was clipped by 4 bases and J by 2 bases; unmatched bases: 6. The CDR3 region has the DNA TGTGCCAGCAGTTCCAAGACAGGGGAACAAGAGACCCAGTACTTC. Protein sequence: CASSSKTGEQETQYF.

This chain connects TRBV18 to TRBJ1-4; D is uncertain. Trimming took 4 bases from V and 5 from J, leaving 17 bases between them. Germline loops: CDR1 KGHSH, CDR2 LQKENI. This CDR3 comprises 16 residues. CDR3 sequence reads: CASSLGLIGLNEKLFF. The CDR3 DNA is TGTGCCAGCTCACTCGGGTTAATCGGTTTGAATGAAAAACTGTTTTTT.

The chain has TRBV2 and TRBJ1-5; 9 nucleotides align to TRBD1. Germline loops: CDR1 SNHLY, CDR2 FYNNEI. The V and J ends lost 7 bases and 8 bases, in that order; junction bases with no gene match: 24. The CDR3 contains 19 residues. The CDR3 DNA is TGTGCCAGCACCCCCACGCCGGGACAGGGTGGATCCGGACTAAAGCCCCAGCATTTT. This translates into CASTPTPGQGGSGLKPQHF.

This chain connects TRBV3-1 (or the pseudogene TRBV3-2) to TRBJ1-2, with unresolved D. The CDR3 runs 12 residues. The V gene lost 3 bases and the J gene lost 2 bases, with 4 bases spanning the gap. CDR1 is LGHDT and CDR2 is YNNKEL in the germline V gene (reference sequence). The CDR3 loop is CASSQGNYGYTF. CDR3 sequence (DNA): TGTGCCAGCAGCCAGGGCAACTATGGCTACACCTTC.

This chain joins TRBV4-1 and TRBJ1-5; D gene ambiguous. This CDR3 is 13 amino acids long. V was clipped by 0 bases and J by 6 bases, with 6 bases between them. Per the germline V gene, CDR1 is MGHRA and CDR2 is YSYEKL. For the CDR3, the DNA is TGCGCCAGCAGCCAAGATCGGGGTCAGCCCCAGCATTTT. Translating it yields CASSQDRGQPQHF.

The rearrangement joins TRBV6-1 to TRBJ1-1; TRBD1 might be the D (5 bases). The CDR3 runs to 16 residues. V was trimmed by 4 bases and J by 1 base, leaving 16 bases between them. Germline CDR1 is MNHNS and CDR2 is SASEGT. CDR3 bases: TGTGCCAGCAGTGGACCCCCGTGGGGGGAGAACACTGAAGCTTTCTTT. Its protein product is CASSGPPWGENTEAFF.

The chain has TRBV19 and TRBJ2-1, with 10 bases fitting TRBD2. The CDR3 is made up of 16 amino acids. The germline V gene encodes CDR1 LNHDA and CDR2 SQIVND (reference sequence). Trimming took 5 bases from V and 8 from J; bases not matched to a gene: 12. CDR3 coding DNA: TGTGCCAGTAGTTCGATGAGCGGGGGGGCCAGGGATGAGCAGTTCTTC. It is translated as CASSSMSGGARDEQFF.

The chain has TRBV9 and TRBJ2-3, with 10 bases that match TRBD1. After removal of 3 bases from V and 5 bases from J, the junction contained 9 bases not matched to a gene. Per the germline V gene, CDR1 is SGDLS and CDR2 is YYNGEE. The CDR3 is 16 amino acids. The CDR3 protein is CASSGRQGAKGDTQYF. In nucleotides, the CDR3 is TGTGCCAGCAGCGGCAGACAGGGGGCTAAGGGAGATACGCAGTATTTT.

The chain carries TRBV18 and TRBJ1-3; weak D call: TRBD1 (6 bases). The germline V and J ends were trimmed by 2 bases and 7 bases, with 12 bases remaining between them. The CDR3 extends over 14 amino acids. CDR1 and CDR2 (germline): KGHSH, LQKENI. CDR3 in DNA: TGTGCCAGCTCACCATACGGGGGCCGGAACACCATATATTTT. It translates to CASSPYGGRNTIYF.

The V and J genes are TRBV2 and TRBJ1-4, with no clear D. The CDR3 consists of 12 residues. V lost 3 bases and J 8 bases, leaving 7 bases between the germline ends. The germline V gene encodes CDR1 SNHLY and CDR2 FYNNEI. The CDR3 loop is CASSEGWEKLFF. The CDR3 DNA is TGTGCCAGCAGTGAGGGGTGGGAAAAACTGTTTTTT.

The J gene is TRBJ1-1, the V gene TRBV30; D gene ambiguous. The CDR3 has 16 residues. The V and J ends lost 1 base and 4 bases respectively, with 19 bases between them. Germline V gives CDR1 GTSNPN, CDR2 SVGIG (reference sequence). CDR3 region: CAWSAPGPLLTTEAFF. In DNA form, the CDR3 reads TGTGCCTGGAGTGCCCCCGGACCACTCCTAACCACTGAAGCTTTCTTT. The variable domain in full, with the rest retrieved from reference TRBV30 and TRBJ1-1, is SQTIHQWPATLVQPVGSPLSLECTVEGTSNPNLYWYRQAAGRGLQLLFYSVGIGQISSEVPQNLSASRPQDRQFILSSKKLLLSDSGFYLCAWSAPGPLLTTEAFFGQGTRLTVV.